This TCR beta chain was documented in a study of blood T cell repertoires in COVID-19. Study-wide background: Sites in the United States, Italy and Spain provided acute and convalescent COVID-19 samples.

The method was immunoSEQ multiplex PCR; TCRdb's version includes in-frame clones alone and lacks a portion of them. This table holds more than 200,000 clones, roughly 87% found once. Participant age was about 18 to 95 years, and participants resided in 25 or so US areas. Self-reported history from a screening survey and questionnaire set each donor's cohort. CDR1 and CDR2 from the germline V gene are LGHNA and YSLEER. CDR3 size: 16 residues. V dropped 4 bases and J dropped 3; count of bases not matched to a gene: 6. This chain joins TRBV4-3 and TRBJ2-1, with 10 bases identical to TRBD1. The sample was PBMCs or T cells enriched from blood (not recorded which). The receptor was derived from a man in his thirties or forties who had recovered from COVID-19. CDR3 nucleotide sequence: TGCGCCAGCAGCCCTACCTGGACAGGGGGCTACAATGAGCAGTTCTTC. This sequence encodes CASSPTWTGGYNEQFF.